A selection of T cell receptor beta chains follows, all from one sample in a study of blood T cell repertoires in COVID-19. The table came from immunoSEQ multiplex PCR; TCRdb's copy has only in-frame clones and leaves some out. The sample has under 250,000 clones, 70% to 90% seen once; the top ten hold about 2.5%. The material sequenced was peripheral blood. The receptors originated from a woman in her seventies with active or convalescent COVID-19. The CDR3 runs from the conserved cysteine through the conserved F or W. The order of the fields is D gene, V gene, clone size, J gene, CDR3 DNA, CDR3 protein. A D gene is named only where the DNA matches it firmly. Rows give clone size only sometimes, using once, few, many, or a class for an expanded clone.

>.|TRBV30|.|TRBJ1-1
TGTGCCTGGATGCAGGCGCGGGACACTGAAGCTTTCTTT
CAWMQARDTEAFF
>TRBD1|TRBV6-5|.|TRBJ2-3
TGTGCCAGCAGTTACGGACAGGGACTTGGGGATACGCAGTATTTT
CASSYGQGLGDTQYF
>.|TRBV5-1|.|TRBJ2-5
TGCGCCAGCAGTCCCACAGGGCAAGAGACCCAGTACTTC
CASSPTGQETQYF
>TRBD1|TRBV27|.|TRBJ1-1
TGTGCCAGCAGAAACACAGGGGATGAAGCTTTCTTT
CASRNTGDEAFF
>.|TRBV9|.|TRBJ1-3
TGTGCCAGCAGCCGCTACTCCCCCGGGGGCTCTGGAAACACCATATATTTT
CASSRYSPGGSGNTIYF
>TRBD1|TRBV19|.|TRBJ1-4
TGTGCCAGTAGTCTTCTCGGGACAGGGAATGAAAAACTGTTTTTT
CASSLLGTGNEKLFF
>TRBD1|TRBV5-1|.|TRBJ2-1
TGCGCCAGCAGCTTGCCAGGACAGGGGTCCTACAATGAGCAGTTCTTC
CASSLPGQGSYNEQFF
>.|TRBV27|.|TRBJ2-6
TGTGCCAGCCGACAGGACCACTCTGGGGCCAACGTCCTGACTTTC
CASRQDHSGANVLTF
>.|TRBV2|.|TRBJ2-7
TGTGCCAGCAGGACAGGGACTGGGGCCTACGAGCAGTACTTC
CASRTGTGAYEQYF
>.|TRBV6-5|.|TRBJ1-1
TGTGCCAGCAGTTACGGAGGGGCGGGGATGTTGGAAGCTTTCTTT
CASSYGGAGMLEAFF
>TRBD2|TRBV2|once|TRBJ2-1
TGTGCCAGCAGTGCTAGCGGGGGACCTAGCTCCTACAATGAGCAGTTCTTC
CASSASGGPSSYNEQFF
>.|TRBV18|.|TRBJ2-7
TGTGCCAGCTCACCCTCGGACTCCCCTCAGGACGAGCAGTACTTC
CASSPSDSPQDEQYF
>TRBD1|TRBV27|.|TRBJ2-1
TGTGCCAGCAGTCCCTGGGACAGGGGTCGGGATGAGCAGTTCTTC
CASSPWDRGRDEQFF
>TRBD2|TRBV12-3/TRBV12-4|.|TRBJ2-1
TGTGCCCAGCGGACTAGCGGGGTCGGTGAGCAGTTCTTC
CAQRTSGVGEQFF
>TRBD1|TRBV5-5|once|TRBJ1-1
TGTGCCAGCAGCCTGACAGGGGGAGTCACTGAAGCTTTCTTT
CASSLTGGVTEAFF
>.|TRBV3-1/TRBV3-2|.|TRBJ2-2
TGTGCCAGCAGCCCGACCTGGACAAGCACCGGGGAGCTGTTTTTT
CASSPTWTSTGELFF
>TRBD2|TRBV5-1|.|TRBJ2-1
TGCGCCAGCAGCTCCCTGACTAGCGGGAGCCCCTTACTGTTCTTC
CASSSLTSGSPLLFF
>.|TRBV15|.|TRBJ1-3
TGTGCCACCAGCAGAGGTTCGGAGAACACCATATATTTT
CATSRGSENTIYF
>.|TRBV7-2|.|TRBJ1-5
TGTGCCAGCAGCTTAGGGTCCAGGACAGATAGCAATCAGCCCCAGCATTTT
CASSLGSRTDSNQPQHF
>.|TRBV3-1/TRBV3-2|.|TRBJ2-3
TGTGCCAGCAGCCAAGATCAAGGGGCGGAAGATACGCAGTATTTT
CASSQDQGAEDTQYF
>.|TRBV3-1/TRBV3-2|once|TRBJ1-4
TGTGCCAGCAGCCACACTGCAACTAATGAAAAACTGTTTTTT
CASSHTATNEKLFF
>.|TRBV19|.|TRBJ1-2
TGTGCCAGTAGTACGGGCAGGGCAAACTATGGCTACACCTTC
CASSTGRANYGYTF
>.|TRBV20-1|few|TRBJ2-7
TGCAGTGCTAGTACAGGGAATCGAGGGGAGCAGTACTTC
CSASTGNRGEQYF
>.|TRBV10-3|few|TRBJ2-7
TGTGCCATCAGTGAGTCCGCGGGCTCCTACGAGCAGTACTTC
CAISESAGSYEQYF
>.|TRBV29-1|.|TRBJ1-1
TGCAGTGGGCGTGGGAGTGAAGCTTTCTTT
CSGRGSEAFF
>.|TRBV7-9|.|TRBJ1-6
TGTGCCAGCAGTTCACCAGGGGCCTATAATTCACCCCTCCACTTT
CASSSPGAYNSPLHF
>.|TRBV27|.|TRBJ1-2
TGTGCCAGCAGTTCCAACAGGGTAGTCTATGGCTACACCTTC
CASSSNRVVYGYTF
>.|TRBV7-9|.|TRBJ1-1
TGTGCCAGCAGCTTATCCGCCAGGGCCCAAGCCGAAGCTTTCTTT
CASSLSARAQAEAFF
>.|TRBV6-1|.|TRBJ2-1
TGTGCCAGCAGTGTAACGAGCCTCTACCCCTACAATGAGCAGTTCTTC
CASSVTSLYPYNEQFF
>TRBD2|TRBV5-1|.|TRBJ2-1
TGCGCCAGCAGCTCCGGACTAGCGGGGGAACATGAGCAGTTCTTC
CASSSGLAGEHEQFF
>.|TRBV7-9|few|TRBJ2-2
TGTGCCAGCAGCTTAGCCCCCGGCGGGAACACCGGGGAGCTGTTTTTT
CASSLAPGGNTGELFF
>.|TRBV21-1|few|TRBJ2-7
TGTGCCAGCACCCGACTAGCGGGATTTTACGAGCAGTACTTC
CASTRLAGFYEQYF
>.|TRBV7-8|.|TRBJ1-4
TGTGCCAGCAGCCTGGGGGGGGGCAATGAAAAACTGTTTTTT
CASSLGGGNEKLFF
>.|TRBV6-1|.|TRBJ2-7
TGTGCCAGCAGTGTGGCAGGGGCGCAACCTGCATGGCCCTACGAGCAGTACTTC
CASSVAGAQPAWPYEQYF
>.|TRBV7-2|.|TRBJ1-5
TGTGCCAGCAGCCTGGACAGCGCCCGGCCCCAGCATTTT
CASSLDSARPQHF
>TRBD1|TRBV27|.|TRBJ2-2
TGTGCCAGCAGTTTATACAGGGGTCCCGGGGAGCTGTTTTTT
CASSLYRGPGELFF
>TRBD1|TRBV6-5|few|TRBJ1-5
TGTGCCAGCAGGCGGACAGGGAAAGTTCAGCCCCAGCATTTT
CASRRTGKVQPQHF
>.|TRBV12-3/TRBV12-4|.|TRBJ2-3
TGTGCCAGCAGTTTACAGCGTGATACGCAGTATTTT
CASSLQRDTQYF
>TRBD1|TRBV19|.|TRBJ1-5
TGTGCCAGTAGAGGGGTAGCAGGGGGCCAGCCCCAGCATTTT
CASRGVAGGQPQHF
>.|TRBV6-5|.|TRBJ2-7
TGTGCCAGCAGTTACGTGGCCTCGCGAGGCTACGAGCAGTACTTC
CASSYVASRGYEQYF
>.|TRBV5-1|once|TRBJ2-2
TGCGCCAGCAGCTTTAAAGGGGCTACACCCGGGGAGCTGTTTTTT
CASSFKGATPGELFF
>.|TRBV6-5|few|TRBJ1-1
TGTGCCAGCAGACCCCAACCGGGACAGAACACTGAAGCTTTCTTT
CASRPQPGQNTEAFF
>.|TRBV14|few|TRBJ1-2
TGTGCCAGCAGCCCCGGGGTAAACTATGGCTACACCTTC
CASSPGVNYGYTF
>.|TRBV30|few|TRBJ2-2
TGTGCCTGGAGCCCAATCGGGGGTTTCACCACCGGGGAGCTGTTTTTT
CAWSPIGGFTTGELFF
>.|TRBV19|.|TRBJ2-7
TGTGCCAGTAGTCCCCGCAGGGGAGAAAACGAGCAGTACTTC
CASSPRRGENEQYF
>TRBD2|TRBV10-3|.|TRBJ2-1
TGTGCCATCAGTGGACTAGCGGACAATGAGCAGTTCTTC
CAISGLADNEQFF
>.|TRBV6-1|.|TRBJ2-7
TGTGCCAGCAGTGAACCTGCAGGCCGTACCTACGAGCAGTACTTC
CASSEPAGRTYEQYF
>.|TRBV18|.|TRBJ1-4
TGTGCCAGCTCATACCTGGCGGAGAGGGAAAAACTGTTTTTT
CASSYLAEREKLFF
>.|TRBV3-1/TRBV3-2|.|TRBJ2-7
TGTGCCAGCAGCCAAGATCTGATGGGGCCCTACGAGCAGTACTTC
CASSQDLMGPYEQYF
>.|TRBV25-1|few|TRBJ1-6
TGTGCCAGCAGCAGGGGTATTGATTCACCCCTCCACTTT
CASSRGIDSPLHF
>.|TRBV10-3|.|TRBJ2-2
TGTGCCACGACAGGGAACGGGGGCACCGGGGAGCTGTTTTTT
CATTGNGGTGELFF
>TRBD1|TRBV5-1|.|TRBJ2-2
TGCGCCAGCAGCCCCGGAGCCGGACAGGGTAGCACCGGGGAGCTGTTTTTT
CASSPGAGQGSTGELFF
>.|TRBV28|.|TRBJ2-7
TGTGCCAGCAGTTTTTTCGGCAGGGGCGAGCAGTACTTC
CASSFFGRGEQYF